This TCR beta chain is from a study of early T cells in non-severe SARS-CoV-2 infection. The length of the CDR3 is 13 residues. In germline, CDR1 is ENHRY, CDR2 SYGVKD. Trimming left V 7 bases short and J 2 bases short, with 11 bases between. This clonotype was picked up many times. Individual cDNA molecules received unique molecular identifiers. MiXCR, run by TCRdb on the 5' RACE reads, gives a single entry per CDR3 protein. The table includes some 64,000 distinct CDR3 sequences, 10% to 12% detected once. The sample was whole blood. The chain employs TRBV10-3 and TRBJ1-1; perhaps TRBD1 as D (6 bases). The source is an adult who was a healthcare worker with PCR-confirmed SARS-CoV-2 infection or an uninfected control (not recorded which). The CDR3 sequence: CAITPGANTEAFF. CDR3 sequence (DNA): TGTGCCATCACTCCGGGGGCAAACACTGAAGCTTTCTTT.